Here is one TCR beta chain with its context. Antigen: not known. The PCR used 60 Vbeta and 13 Jbeta primers. Assay used: immunoSEQ multiplex PCR; TCRdb lists only in-frame clones, some missing. The repertoire has about 100,000 clones, around three quarters of them found once; the top ten carry approximately 4.2%. This entry belongs to a study of cytomegalovirus exposure and HLA in healthy donors. Points from the study as a whole: Later analysis reportedly placed an Asian-associated ancestry cluster below the approximately 700-donor mean in N-insertions.

The sequenced sample consisted of PBMCs. The source of this sequence is a female donor in good health and CMV-seropositive.

DNA for the CDR3: TGTGCCAGCCCCCCACGGGAGGACCGGGGTAGGGGGACCCAGTACTTC. The encoded protein is CASPPREDRGRGTQYF. The chain couples TRBV2 to TRBJ2-5; 7 bases are a match to TRBD2. The CDR3 covers 16 residues. Trimming took 8 bases from V and 7 from J; bases not matched to a gene: 19. The germline V gene encodes CDR1 SNHLY and CDR2 FYNNEI.